This T cell receptor beta chain derives from a study of shared T cell receptors in the human thymus. After removal of 6 bases from V and 1 base from J, the junction contained 11 bases not matched to a gene. The CDR3 has 16 residues. Germline V gives CDR1 GTSNPN, CDR2 SVGIG (reference sequence). TCRdb's table, derived via immunoSEQ multiplex PCR, lists solely in-frame clones and lacks some. The sample consists of roughly 700,000 clones, roughly 90% of them appearing once. Another study also made use of these data, one on human thymus T cells.

J is TRBJ1-5 and V is TRBV30; TRBD1 aligns across 8 bases. The sequence derives from a boy younger than two with a congenital heart defect. Input material: thymocytes. The DNA of the CDR3 is TGTGCCTGCGAGACAGGGGCGAGGTGGAGCAATCAGCCCCAGCATTTT. Protein sequence: CACETGARWSNQPQHF. Complete variable domain (other parts from reference TRBV30 and TRBJ1-5): SQTIHQWPATLVQPVGSPLSLECTVEGTSNPNLYWYRQAAGRGLQLLFYSVGIGQISSEVPQNLSASRPQDRQFILSSKKLLLSDSGFYLCACETGARWSNQPQHFGDGTRLSIL.